The entry below describes one TCR beta chain. These data belong to a study of blood T cell repertoires in COVID-19. Overall study context: Sites in the United States, Italy and Spain provided acute and convalescent COVID-19 samples. From T cells, B-cell-depleted T cells, or PBMCs came the material, which was cDNA or gDNA.

Authors' data handling: Cell counts per sample came from amplifying reference gene primers. The table came from immunoSEQ multiplex PCR; TCRdb's copy has only in-frame clones and leaves some out. V and J calls and clone size are copied from that table; D and trimming were computed from the DNA. The table lists tens of thousands of clones, around 89% of them singletons. CDR1 is SQVTM and CDR2 is ANQGSEA in the germline V gene. Trimming cost V 1 base and J 4 bases; bases outside gene matches: 13. The CDR3 is made up of 17 amino acids. Enrollment of patients from Seattle took place during active infection, with longitudinal follow-up.

The sample comprised peripheral blood. The gene calls are TRBV29-1 and TRBJ2-7; TRBD2 matches 10 bases. The clonotype comes from a woman aged 55-75 years with COVID-19, enrolled during active disease. CDR3 nucleotide sequence: TGCAGCGTTGAAGCTTTGTCGGGACTAGCGTCGAGATACGAGCAGTACTTC. Amino acid sequence: CSVEALSGLASRYEQYF.